Reported below is one TCR beta chain. This entry belongs to a study of blood T cell repertoires in COVID-19. Study-level background: Whether acute or convalescent, the COVID-19 samples came from the United States, Italy and Spain. Sources were T cells, B-cell-depleted T cells, or PBMCs; the material itself was cDNA or gDNA.

J gave up 1 base and V 3 bases, and 1 base lay outside the gene matches. CDR1 is PRHDT, CDR2 FYEKMQ, per germline (reference sequence). The CDR3 contains 15 residues. Original processing methods: Reference gene primer amplification in the assay estimated nucleated cell counts. Sequencing was performed with immunoSEQ multiplex PCR; in TCRdb, only in-frame clones are kept and a portion is missing. V and J calls and clone size are copied from that table; D and trimming were computed from the DNA. The data show fewer than 350,000 clones, approximately 80% seen once. This TCR was sampled from an older woman with active or convalescent COVID-19. V and J are TRBV13 and TRBJ2-4; 9 nucleotides agree with TRBD1. Sequencing used peripheral blood. CDR3 coding DNA: TGTGCCAGCAGCTTTACAGGGGGCGCCAAAAACATTCAGTACTTC. It specifies CASSFTGGAKNIQYF.